This T cell receptor (beta chain) emerged from a study of blood T cell repertoires in COVID-19. Across the whole study: Sites across the United States, Italy and Spain contributed samples from acute and convalescent COVID-19. T cells, B-cell-depleted T cells, or PBMCs supplied cDNA or gDNA.

This CDR3 is 14 amino acids long. Germline CDR1 is SGHRS and CDR2 is YFSETQ. The V and J ends lost 7 bases and 4 bases, in that order; junction bases with no gene match: 7. Study processing details: Amplified reference gene primers provided the basis for estimating nucleated cell counts. The protocol was immunoSEQ multiplex PCR, while the TCRdb copy is restricted to in-frame clones and leaves out a portion. That table is the source of V, J and clone size, and D and trimming were worked out from the DNA. The table lists under 350,000 clones, roughly 80% of them singletons. What was sequenced was peripheral blood. The clonotype was recovered from a man in his 60s who had recovered from COVID-19. This sequence joins TRBV5-1 and TRBJ2-7; 11 bases agree with TRBD2. DNA of the CDR3: TGCGCCAGCCATAGCGGGGGGGCGGGGTACGAGCAGTACTTC. Amino acids: CASHSGGAGYEQYF.